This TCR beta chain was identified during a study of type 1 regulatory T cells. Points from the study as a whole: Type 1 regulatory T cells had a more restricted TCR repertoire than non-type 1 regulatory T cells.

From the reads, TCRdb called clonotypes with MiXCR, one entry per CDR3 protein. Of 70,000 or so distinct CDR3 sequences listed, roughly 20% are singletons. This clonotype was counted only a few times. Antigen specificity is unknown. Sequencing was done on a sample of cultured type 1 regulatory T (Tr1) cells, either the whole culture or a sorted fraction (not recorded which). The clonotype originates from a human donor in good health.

This CDR3 reads CASRDSPLHF. For the CDR3, the DNA is TGTGCCTCTAGAGATTCACCCCTCCACTTT. The genes are TRBV6-4 and TRBJ1-6; D uncertain. Trimming stripped 11 bases from V and 8 bases from J, with 7 bases between. CDR1 and CDR2 from the germline V gene are MRHNA and SNTAGT. This CDR3 is built from 10 residues.